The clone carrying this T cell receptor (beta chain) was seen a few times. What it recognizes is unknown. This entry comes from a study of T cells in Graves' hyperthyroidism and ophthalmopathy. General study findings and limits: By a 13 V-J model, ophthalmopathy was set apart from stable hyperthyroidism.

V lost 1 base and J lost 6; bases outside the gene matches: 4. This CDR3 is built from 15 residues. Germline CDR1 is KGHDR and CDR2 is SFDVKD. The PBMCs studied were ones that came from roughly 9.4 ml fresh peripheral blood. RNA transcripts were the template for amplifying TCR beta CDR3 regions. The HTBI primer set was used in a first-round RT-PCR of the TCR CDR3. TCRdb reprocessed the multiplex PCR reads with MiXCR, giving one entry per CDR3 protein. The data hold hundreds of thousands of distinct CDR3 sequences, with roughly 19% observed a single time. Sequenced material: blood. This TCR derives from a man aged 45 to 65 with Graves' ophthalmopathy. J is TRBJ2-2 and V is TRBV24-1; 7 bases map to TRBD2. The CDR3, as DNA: TGTGCCACCAGTGATTTCCGGGGAGGGGCCGGGGAGCTGTTTTTT. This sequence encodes CATSDFRGGAGELFF.